These 22 T cell receptor beta chains share one sample of origin, sequenced in a study of PD-L1 blockade in urothelial cancer. The protocol was immunoSEQ multiplex PCR, while the TCRdb copy is restricted to in-frame clones and leaves out a portion. The sample holds 35,000 to 45,000 clones, approximately 90% seen once. The sample consisted of PBMCs, taken around atezolizumab (anti-PD-L1) treatment. Source of these receptors: a woman aged 55-69 years with urothelial cancer.

This sequence joins TRBV11-2 and TRBJ2-5; D remains ambiguous. This CDR3 is 13 amino acids long. V lost 2 bases, J lost 5 bases, and 9 bases lay in between. Germline lookup yields CDR1 SGHAT and CDR2 FQNNGV. The CDR3, as DNA: TGTGCCAGCAGCTTATTCTTTGGCGAGACCCAGTACTTC. It translates to CASSLFFGETQYF.

This clone was recorded once. This chain links TRBV6-1 with TRBJ2-1; TRBD2 agrees at 15 bases. CDR3 length: 16 residues. The trim removed 4 bases at V and 2 bases at J, leaving 0 bases unmatched. From germline, CDR1 is MNHNS and CDR2 SASEGT. The CDR3 sequence is CASSGTSGGAYNEQFF. Written as DNA, the CDR3 is TGTGCCAGCAGTGGGACTAGCGGGGGGGCCTACAATGAGCAGTTCTTC.

This chain connects TRBV13 to TRBJ2-3; 12 bases are a match to TRBD2. This CDR3 region has 15 residues. V lost 3 bases and J lost 7; bases outside the gene matches: 5. Germline CDR1 and CDR2: PRHDT and FYEKMQ (reference sequence). CDR3: CASSFKTSGGYTQYF. The CDR3 bases are TGTGCCAGCAGCTTTAAGACTAGCGGGGGCTATACGCAGTATTTT.

This rearrangement joins TRBV18 to TRBJ2-6; D might be TRBD2 (6 bases). Germline V gene lookup returns CDR1 KGHSH and CDR2 LQKENI. This CDR3 contains 17 residues. Trimming took 3 bases from V and 9 from J, leaving 21 bases between them. CDR3 bases: TGTGCCAGCTCACCGGACTGGGACTTCTCTCTAAGCAACGTCCTGACTTTC. Protein: CASSPDWDFSLSNVLTF.

A single count supports this clone. V is TRBV19 and J is TRBJ2-7; possibly TRBD2 for D (6 bases). CDR3 length: 17 residues. V lost 3 bases and J lost 0, with 18 bases in between. CDR1 and CDR2 (germline): LNHDA, SQIVND (reference sequence). CDR3 residues: CASSIFFGGVPSYEQYF. The CDR3 DNA is TGTGCCAGTAGTATTTTTTTCGGCGGGGTCCCCTCCTACGAGCAGTACTTC. The whole variable domain, filled in from reference TRBV19 and TRBJ2-7, reads DGGITQSPKYLFRKEGQNVTLSCEQNLNHDAMYWYRQDPGQGLRLIYYSQIVNDFQKGDIAEGYSVSREKKESFPLTVTSAQKNPTAFYLCASSIFFGGVPSYEQYFGPGTRLTVT.

The chain uses TRBV21-1 and TRBJ2-3; the listed D gene, TRBD1, was not tested against the DNA. TRBV21-1 is a pseudogene segment. The CDR3 has 15 amino acids. The CDR3 nucleotides are TGTGCCAGCAGCAAGCAGGCACCCAGCACAGATACGCAGTATTTT. This translates into CASSKQAPSTDTQYF.

The J gene is TRBJ2-7, the V gene TRBV6-1; tentative D call: TRBD1 (6 bases). The CDR3 runs to 13 residues. The germline CDR1 and CDR2 sequences are MNHNS and SASEGT. V was pared by 5 bases and J by 4 bases, with 12 bases between. The CDR3 region has the DNA TGTGCCAGCAGTAAGGGACAACAATACGAGCAGTACTTC. Its translation is CASSKGQQYEQYF.

This clone showed up just once. This sequence joins TRBV5-4 and TRBJ1-5; D not resolved. Germline V gene sequence: CDR1 SGHNT, CDR2 YYREEE (reference sequence). CDR3 length: 14 residues. V lost 4 bases to trimming and J lost 1 base, with 9 bases between them. The CDR3 sequence: CASSLPGSNQPQHF. As DNA, the CDR3 is TGTGCCAGCAGCCTCCCAGGAAGCAATCAGCCCCAGCATTTT.

The gene calls are TRBV19 and TRBJ2-5, with D tentatively TRBD1 (6 bases). The ends were cut back, 4 bases at V and 5 bases at J, with 11 bases in the middle. The CDR3 length is 13 residues. Looked up from germline, CDR1 is LNHDA and CDR2 is SQIVND (reference sequence). The DNA for the CDR3 is TGTGCCAGTAGTACGGACAGTGGGGAGACCCAGTACTTC. It translates to CASSTDSGETQYF.

The chain recombines TRBV7-2 with TRBJ2-1; 7 bases match TRBD1. Trimming at V came to 5 bases and at J to 4 bases, leaving 11 bases not matched to a gene. This CDR3 is built from 16 residues. The V gene's germline CDR1 is SGHTA and CDR2 FQGNSA. The CDR3 protein is CASSKTGTENYNEQFF. CDR3 bases: TGTGCCAGCAGCAAAACCGGGACAGAGAATTACAATGAGCAGTTCTTC. Based on the CDR3 plus reference TRBV7-2 and TRBJ2-1, the full variable domain is GAGVSQSPSNKVTEKGKDVELRCDPISGHTALYWYRQSLGQGLEFLIYFQGNSAPDKSGLPSDRFSAERTGGSVSTLTIQRTQQEDSAVYLCASSKTGTENYNEQFFGPGTRLTVL.

V and J are TRBV9 and TRBJ2-7; 7 nucleotides align to TRBD2. V lost 3 bases to trimming and J lost 5 bases; unmatched junction nucleotides: 8. Germline CDR1 reads SGDLS; CDR2 reads YYNGEE. CDR3 length equals 14 residues. The CDR3 loop reads CASSGRLAVDEQYF. In nucleotides, the CDR3 is TGTGCCAGCAGCGGGAGGCTAGCGGTGGACGAGCAGTACTTC.

The V call is TRBV11-2, the J call TRBJ2-7, with TRBD1 matching over 8 bases. This CDR3 is built from 14 residues. Germline V lookup: CDR1 SGHAT, CDR2 FQNNGV. The V gene end was trimmed by 1 base and the J gene end by 5 bases; junction bases not matched to a gene: 4. The chain's CDR3 is CASSLAQGAHEQYF. The CDR3, as DNA: TGTGCCAGCAGCTTAGCCCAGGGGGCCCACGAGCAGTACTTC.

The chain couples TRBV29-1 to TRBJ1-2; 9 nucleotides agree with TRBD1. Trimming at V came to 4 bases and at J to 7 bases, leaving 1 base not matched to a gene. The CDR3 has 11 amino acids. The germline V gene encodes CDR1 SQVTM and CDR2 ANQGSEA. CDR3: CSVGTGAGYTF. The CDR3 region has the DNA TGCAGCGTTGGGACAGGGGCTGGCTACACCTTC.

The chain has TRBV6-1 and TRBJ2-7; 8 bases map to TRBD1. Looked up from germline, CDR1 is MNHNS and CDR2 is SASEGT. The CDR3 is 14 residues long. The ends lost 6 bases at V and 9 bases at J; junction bases unmatched: 13. CDR3 loop: CASSNRDRSRGQYF. The CDR3 DNA is TGTGCCAGCAGCAACCGGGACAGGTCCAGAGGGCAGTACTTC.

The chain couples TRBV7-6 to TRBJ2-1; 8 nucleotides align to TRBD1. The V and J ends lost 1 base and 2 bases, in that order; junction bases with no gene match: 1. Germline CDR1 is SGHVS and CDR2 is FNYEAQ. The CDR3 is made up of 15 amino acids. CDR3 protein: CASSLEQGAYNEQFF. For the CDR3, the DNA is TGTGCCAGCAGCTTAGAACAGGGGGCCTACAATGAGCAGTTCTTC. Based on the CDR3 plus reference TRBV7-6 and TRBJ2-1, the full variable domain is GAGVSQSPRYKVTKRGQDVALRCDPISGHVSLYWYRQALGQGPEFLTYFNYEAQQDKSGLPNDRFSAERPEGSISTLTIQRTEQRDSAMYRCASSLEQGAYNEQFFGPGTRLTVL.

This clone was seen only once. The rearrangement uses TRBV5-6 and TRBJ1-6, with 10 bases that match TRBD1. This CDR3 has 16 residues. Germline values: CDR1 SGHDT, CDR2 YYEEEE. V lost 5 bases, J lost 7 bases, and 9 bases stayed unmatched. CDR3 coding DNA: TGTGCCAGCAGTTTTTACGGACAGGGGGACAATTCACCCCTCCACTTT. It is translated as CASSFYGQGDNSPLHF. Together with reference TRBV5-6 and TRBJ1-6, the CDR3 gives the full variable domain: DAGVTQSPTHLIKTRGQQVTLRCSPKSGHDTVSWYQQALGQGPQFIFQYYEEEERQRGNFPDRFSGHQFPNYSSELNVNALLLGDSALYLCASSFYGQGDNSPLHFGNGTRLTVT.

This clone is deemed medium-sized. V and J are TRBV5-6 and TRBJ2-3; 7 bases match TRBD2. This CDR3 region has 14 residues. J gave up 6 bases and V 0 bases, and 4 bases lay outside the gene matches. Germline loops: CDR1 SGHDT, CDR2 YYEEEE. CDR3 loop: CASSLEAGVDTQYF. DNA for the CDR3: TGTGCCAGCAGCTTGGAGGCGGGGGTGGATACGCAGTATTTT.

This chain uses TRBV6-5 with TRBJ1-4; 9 bases agree with TRBD1. The J segment lost 6 bases and the V segment lost 6 bases, leaving 8 bases of the junction unmatched. This CDR3 is built from 15 residues. Germline-derived CDR1 and CDR2 are MNHEY and SVGAGI. CDR3 nucleotide sequence: TGTGCCAGCAGAACGACACAGGGGGCGTATGAAAAACTGTTTTTT. Translated: CASRTTQGAYEKLFF.

The chain is built from TRBV9 and TRBJ2-7; TRBD2 is a possible D gene (6 bases). Between the trimmed V and J ends, which lost 3 bases and 7 bases, there was a span of 17 bases. The CDR3 loop spans 14 amino acids. Per germline, CDR1 SGDLS and CDR2 YYNGEE. The CDR3 bases are TGTGCCAGCAGCGCGGGCGGGACCTACGAGGAGCAGTACTTC. It codes for CASSAGGTYEEQYF.

In this sample, this clone turned up a few times. The J gene is TRBJ1-6, the V gene TRBV18; no clear D. In germline, CDR1 is KGHSH, CDR2 LQKENI. This CDR3 is 14 amino acids long. The V end lost 3 bases, the J end lost 5 bases, and 8 bases lay between the germline ends. DNA for the CDR3: TGTGCCAGCTCACCGATGGGAGATAATTCACCCCTCCACTTT. This translates into CASSPMGDNSPLHF.

J is TRBJ2-3 and V is TRBV19; 7 positions agree with TRBD2. Germline-derived CDR1 and CDR2 are LNHDA and SQIVND (reference sequence). V was pared by 5 bases and J by 5 bases, with 4 bases of the junction left unmatched. This CDR3 comprises 13 residues. The CDR3: CASSAGGGDTQYF. DNA of the CDR3: TGTGCCAGTAGTGCGGGCGGGGGAGATACGCAGTATTTT.

The chain links TRBV19 to TRBJ1-3; weak D call: TRBD1 (6 bases). The length of the CDR3 is 17 residues. V lost 6 bases, J lost 0 bases, and 18 bases lay in between. CDR1 is LNHDA, CDR2 SQIVND, per germline (reference sequence). The CDR3 loop reads CASSTFEGQSSGNTIYF. CDR3 DNA: TGTGCCAGTAGCACTTTCGAAGGACAGTCCTCTGGAAACACCATATATTTT.